This TCR beta chain was retrieved from a study of shared clonotypes between healthy human individuals. Study-level points and caveats: Clonotypes which were not shared had lower generation probabilities than clonotypes that all four donors shared.

Note on this clone: Its antigen is still unknown.

Replicate PCRs for sorted subsets used approximately 190 ng DNA; this equaled 33,000 or so T cell genomes. The data were produced by immunoSEQ multiplex PCR, yet TCRdb's version contains in-frame clones alone and is incomplete. In the table there are around 2.5 million clones, roughly 93% of which are singletons. The germline gives CDR1 SGHRS, CDR2 YFSETQ. The V and J ends lost 0 bases and 7 bases respectively, with 13 bases between them. The CDR3 loop spans 14 amino acids. The receptor was isolated from a man younger than 30 in good health. Some clones in this sample may be carry-over from other donors' samples. The chain combines TRBV5-1 with TRBJ1-1; a weak D match, TRBD1 (5 bases). Material for sequencing was naive CD4+ T cells from PBMCs. Subset of the sample: CD45RA+ positively selected. The CDR3 DNA reads TGCGCCAGCAGCTTGGTTCTGGGGGAGGGTGAAGCTTTCTTT. The encoded protein is CASSLVLGEGEAFF.